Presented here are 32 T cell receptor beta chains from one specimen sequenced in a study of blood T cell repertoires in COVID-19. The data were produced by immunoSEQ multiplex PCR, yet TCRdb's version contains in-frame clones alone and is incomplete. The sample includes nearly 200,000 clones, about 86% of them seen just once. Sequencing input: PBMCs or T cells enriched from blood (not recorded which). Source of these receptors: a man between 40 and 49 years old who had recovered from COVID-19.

The CDR3 region is CASSLGTGFSYNEQFF. In DNA form, the CDR3 reads TGTGCCAGCAGCTTAGGGACAGGGTTCTCCTACAATGAGCAGTTCTTC. The J gene is TRBJ2-1, the V gene TRBV7-9; 8 bases are a match to TRBD1. The CDR3 runs to 16 residues. Germline-derived CDR1 and CDR2 are SEHNR and FQNEAQ (reference sequence). After removal of 1 base from V and 0 bases from J, the junction contained 2 bases not matched to a gene.

The CDR3 nucleotides are TGTGCCAGCAGCCAAAGGGGTGGACCTGAAGCTTTCTTT. Encoded protein: CASSQRGGPEAFF. The chain couples TRBV3-1 (or the pseudogene TRBV3-2) to TRBJ1-1; TRBD1 might be the D (5 bases). Germline CDR1 and CDR2: LGHDT and YNNKEL (reference sequence). Trimming cost V 2 bases and J 6 bases, with 10 bases left between them. This CDR3 is built from 13 residues.

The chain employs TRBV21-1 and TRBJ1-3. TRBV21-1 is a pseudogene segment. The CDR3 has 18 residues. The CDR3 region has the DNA TGTGCCAGCAGCACATCTTACGGGGGATATTGGAATGGAAACACCATATATTTT. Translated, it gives CASSTSYGGYWNGNTIYF.

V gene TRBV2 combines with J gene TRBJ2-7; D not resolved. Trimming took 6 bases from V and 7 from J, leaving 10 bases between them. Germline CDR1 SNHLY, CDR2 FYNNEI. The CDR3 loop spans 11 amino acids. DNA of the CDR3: TGTGCCAGCAGCCCCGAGTTGGAGCAGTACTTC. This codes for CASSPELEQYF.

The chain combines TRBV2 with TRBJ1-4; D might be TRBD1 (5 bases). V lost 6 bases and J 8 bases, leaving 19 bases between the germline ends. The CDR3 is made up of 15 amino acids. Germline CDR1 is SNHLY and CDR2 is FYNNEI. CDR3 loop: CASSDGTAGREKLFF. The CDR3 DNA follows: TGTGCCAGCAGCGATGGGACGGCCGGGAGAGAAAAACTGTTTTTT.

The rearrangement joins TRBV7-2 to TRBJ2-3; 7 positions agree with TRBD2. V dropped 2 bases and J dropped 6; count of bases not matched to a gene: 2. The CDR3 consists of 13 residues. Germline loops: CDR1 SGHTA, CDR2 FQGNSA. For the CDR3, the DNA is TGTGCCAGCAGCTTAACTAGCGTTGATACGCAGTATTTT. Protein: CASSLTSVDTQYF.

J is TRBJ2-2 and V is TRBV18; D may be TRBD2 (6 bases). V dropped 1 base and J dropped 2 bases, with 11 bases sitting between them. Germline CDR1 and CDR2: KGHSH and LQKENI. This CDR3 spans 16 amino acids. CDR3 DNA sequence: TGTGCCAGCTCACCACGAGGGGCGGGAAACACCGGGGAGCTGTTTTTT. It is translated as CASSPRGAGNTGELFF.

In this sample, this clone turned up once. The CDR3 DNA follows: TGTGCCAGCAGCCCCCTCCGGGACAGGGGAGGCGAGCAGTACTTC. Translation gives CASSPLRDRGGEQYF. The chain carries TRBV28 and TRBJ2-7, with 10 nucleotides matching TRBD1. V was pared by 6 bases and J by 6 bases, with 11 bases of the junction left unmatched. Germline CDR1 MDHEN, CDR2 SYDVKM. This CDR3 contains 15 residues.

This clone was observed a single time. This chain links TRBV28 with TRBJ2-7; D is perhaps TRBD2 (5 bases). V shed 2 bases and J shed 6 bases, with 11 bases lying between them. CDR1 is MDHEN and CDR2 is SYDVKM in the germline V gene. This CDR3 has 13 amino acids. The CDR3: CASSLLARGEQYF. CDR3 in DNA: TGTGCCAGCAGTTTACTCGCTCGGGGCGAGCAGTACTTC.

The CDR3 DNA reads as TGTGCCAGCAGTTACTCGATTGGGGGAAAGCGGGGGTTGGGCAATGAGCAGTTCTTC. Its protein is CASSYSIGGKRGLGNEQFF. The V and J genes are TRBV6-2 or TRBV6-3 and TRBJ2-1; 8 bases line up with TRBD2. V dropped 0 bases and J dropped 6; count of bases not matched to a gene: 16. Germline loops: CDR1 MNHEY, CDR2 SVGEGT. The CDR3 contains 19 residues.

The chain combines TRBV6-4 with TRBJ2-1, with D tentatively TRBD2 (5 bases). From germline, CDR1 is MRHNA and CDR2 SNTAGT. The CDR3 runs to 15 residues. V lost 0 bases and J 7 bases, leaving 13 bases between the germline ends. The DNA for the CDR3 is TGTGCCAGCAGTGACTCGGTTTTGGACTCTAATGAGCAGTTCTTC. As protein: CASSDSVLDSNEQFF.

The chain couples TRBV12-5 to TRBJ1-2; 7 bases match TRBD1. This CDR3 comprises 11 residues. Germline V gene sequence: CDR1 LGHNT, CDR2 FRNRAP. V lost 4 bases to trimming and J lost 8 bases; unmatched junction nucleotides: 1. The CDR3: CASGYRGGYTF. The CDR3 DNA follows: TGTGCTAGTGGTTACAGGGGCGGCTACACCTTC.

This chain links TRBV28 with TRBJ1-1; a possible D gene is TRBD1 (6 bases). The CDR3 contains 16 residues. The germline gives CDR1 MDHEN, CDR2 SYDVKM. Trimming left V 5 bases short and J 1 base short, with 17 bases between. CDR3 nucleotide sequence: TGTGCCAGCAGTCTCCCGCGGGGGCGGGGGAACACTGAAGCTTTCTTT. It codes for CASSLPRGRGNTEAFF.

The DNA of the CDR3 is TGTGCCAGCAGCGGCCGACTGAGCCAAGAGACCCAGTACTTC. Protein product: CASSGRLSQETQYF. This chain uses TRBV5-8 with TRBJ2-5; D gene unclear. The ends were cut back, 4 bases at V and 1 base at J, with 11 bases in the middle. The CDR3 loop spans 14 amino acids. Germline loops: CDR1 SGHTS, CDR2 YDEGEE. Together with reference TRBV5-8 and TRBJ2-5, the CDR3 gives the full variable domain: EAGVTQSPTHLIKTRGQQATLRCSPISGHTSVYWYQQALGLGLQFLLWYDEGEERNRGNFPPRFSGRQFPNYSSELNVNALELEDSALYLCASSGRLSQETQYFGPGTRLLVL.

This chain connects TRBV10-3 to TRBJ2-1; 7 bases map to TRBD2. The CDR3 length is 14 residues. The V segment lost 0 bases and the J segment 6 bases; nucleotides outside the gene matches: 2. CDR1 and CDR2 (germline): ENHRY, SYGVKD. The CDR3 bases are TGTGCCATCAGTGAGTCGCCTAGCGGCAATGAGCAGTTCTTC. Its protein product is CAISESPSGNEQFF.

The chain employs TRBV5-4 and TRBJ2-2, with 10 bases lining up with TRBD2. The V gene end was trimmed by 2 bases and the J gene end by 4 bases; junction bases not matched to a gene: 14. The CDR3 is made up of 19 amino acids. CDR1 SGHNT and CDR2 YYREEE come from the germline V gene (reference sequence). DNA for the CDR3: TGTGCCAGCAGCTTATCAAGCGGGGGGGCTCCGGTGAGCACCGGGGAGCTGTTTTTT. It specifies CASSLSSGGAPVSTGELFF.

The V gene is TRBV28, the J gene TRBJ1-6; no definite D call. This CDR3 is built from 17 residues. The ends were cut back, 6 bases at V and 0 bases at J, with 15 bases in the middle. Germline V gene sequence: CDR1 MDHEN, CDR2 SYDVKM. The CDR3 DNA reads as TGTGCCAGCAGATGGTCCCAGGCCTACTCCTATAATTCACCCCTCCACTTT. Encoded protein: CASRWSQAYSYNSPLHF. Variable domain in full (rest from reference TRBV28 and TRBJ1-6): DVKVTQSSRYLVKRTGEKVFLECVQDMDHENMFWYRQDPGLGLRLIYFSYDVKMKEKGDIPEGYSVSREKKERFSLILESASTNQTSMYLCASRWSQAYSYNSPLHFGNGTRLTVT.

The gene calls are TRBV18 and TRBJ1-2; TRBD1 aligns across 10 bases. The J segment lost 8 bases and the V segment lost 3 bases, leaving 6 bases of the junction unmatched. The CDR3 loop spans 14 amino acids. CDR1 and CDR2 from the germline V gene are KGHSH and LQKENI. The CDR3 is CASSPQDRGQGYTF. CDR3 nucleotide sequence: TGTGCCAGCTCACCCCAAGACAGGGGGCAGGGCTACACCTTC.

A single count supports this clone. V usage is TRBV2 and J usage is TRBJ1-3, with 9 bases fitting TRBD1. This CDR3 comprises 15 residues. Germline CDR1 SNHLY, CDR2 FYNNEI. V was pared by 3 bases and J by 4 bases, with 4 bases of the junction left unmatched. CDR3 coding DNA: TGTGCCAGCAGTGAGGGACAGGGACAGGGAAACACCATATATTTT. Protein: CASSEGQGQGNTIYF. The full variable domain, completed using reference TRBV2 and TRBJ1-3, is EPEVTQTPSHQVTQMGQEVILRCVPISNHLYFYWYRQILGQKVEFLVSFYNNEISEKSEIFDDQFSVERPDGSNFTLKIRSTKLEDSAMYFCASSEGQGQGNTIYFGEGSWLTVV.

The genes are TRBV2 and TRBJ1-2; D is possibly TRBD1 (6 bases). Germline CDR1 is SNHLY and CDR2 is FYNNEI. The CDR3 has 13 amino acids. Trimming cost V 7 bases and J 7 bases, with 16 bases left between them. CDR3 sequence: CASKIAGVGGYTF. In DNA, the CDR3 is TGTGCCAGCAAAATCGCAGGGGTGGGTGGCTACACCTTC.

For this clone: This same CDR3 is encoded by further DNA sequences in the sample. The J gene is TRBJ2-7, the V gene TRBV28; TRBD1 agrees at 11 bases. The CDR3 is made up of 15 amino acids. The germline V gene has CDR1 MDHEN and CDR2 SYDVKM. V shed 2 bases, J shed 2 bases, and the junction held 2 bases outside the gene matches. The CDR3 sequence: CASSLRGQGAYEQYF. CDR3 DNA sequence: TGTGCCAGCAGTTTAAGGGGACAGGGGGCCTACGAGCAGTACTTC.

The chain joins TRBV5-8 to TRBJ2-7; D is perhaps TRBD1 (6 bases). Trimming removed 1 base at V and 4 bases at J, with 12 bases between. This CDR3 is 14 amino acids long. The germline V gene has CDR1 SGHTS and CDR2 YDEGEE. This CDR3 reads CASSLSGQKYEQYF. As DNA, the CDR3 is TGTGCCAGCAGCTTGAGCGGACAGAAGTACGAGCAGTACTTC.

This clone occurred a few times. The CDR3 DNA reads as TGTGCCAGCAGCAAATCTTCGCGTCAGCCCCAGCATTTT. Encoded protein: CASSKSSRQPQHF. The chain combines TRBV21-1 with TRBJ1-5. TRBV21-1 is given as a pseudogene. There are 13 residues in the CDR3.

The CDR3 region is CASSLGAWQPQHF. The CDR3 region has the DNA TGTGCCAGCAGTTTGGGCGCTTGGCAGCCCCAGCATTTT. This chain joins TRBV28 and TRBJ1-5; D is uncertain. Trimming took 3 bases from V and 7 from J, leaving 10 bases between them. Germline CDR1 is MDHEN and CDR2 is SYDVKM. The CDR3 runs 13 residues.

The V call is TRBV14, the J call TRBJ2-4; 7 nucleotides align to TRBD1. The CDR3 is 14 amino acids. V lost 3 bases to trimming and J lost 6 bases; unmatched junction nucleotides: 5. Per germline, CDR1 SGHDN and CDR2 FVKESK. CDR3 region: CASSHYRDRNIQYF. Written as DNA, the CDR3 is TGTGCCAGCAGCCATTACAGGGACAGAAACATTCAGTACTTC.

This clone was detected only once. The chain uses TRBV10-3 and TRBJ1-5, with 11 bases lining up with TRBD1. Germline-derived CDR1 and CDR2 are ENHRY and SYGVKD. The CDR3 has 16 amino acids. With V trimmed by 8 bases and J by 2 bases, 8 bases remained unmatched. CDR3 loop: CAIGRDRGYGNQPQHF. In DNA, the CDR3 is TGTGCCATCGGCCGGGACAGGGGGTATGGCAATCAGCCCCAGCATTTT.

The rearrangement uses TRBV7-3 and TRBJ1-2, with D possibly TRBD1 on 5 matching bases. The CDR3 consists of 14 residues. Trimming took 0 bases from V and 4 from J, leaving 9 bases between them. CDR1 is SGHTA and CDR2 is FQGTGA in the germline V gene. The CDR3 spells CASSLTGEGYGYTF. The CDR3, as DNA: TGTGCCAGCAGCTTAACAGGGGAAGGCTATGGCTACACCTTC.

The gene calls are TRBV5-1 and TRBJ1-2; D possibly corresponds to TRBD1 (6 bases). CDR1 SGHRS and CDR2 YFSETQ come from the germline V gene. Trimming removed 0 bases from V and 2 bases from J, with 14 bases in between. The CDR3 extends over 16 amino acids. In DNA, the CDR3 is TGCGCCAGCAGCTTGGAAAGAGAACAGGGAAACTATGGCTACACCTTC. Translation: CASSLEREQGNYGYTF.

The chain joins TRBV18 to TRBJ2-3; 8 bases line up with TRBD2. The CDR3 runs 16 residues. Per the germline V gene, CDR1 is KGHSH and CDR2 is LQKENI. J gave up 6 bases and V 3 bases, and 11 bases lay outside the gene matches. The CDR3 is CASSPSSQRGTDTQYF. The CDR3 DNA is TGTGCCAGCTCACCCTCCTCCCAGCGGGGGACTGATACGCAGTATTTT.

CDR3 protein: CASIPRGTATNEKLFF. In DNA, the CDR3 is TGTGCCAGCATTCCCCGAGGGACAGCAACTAATGAAAAACTGTTTTTT. The chain joins TRBV6-6 to TRBJ1-4, with TRBD1 identical over 7 bases. The CDR3 length is 16 residues. Germline CDR1 is MNHNY and CDR2 is SVGAGI (reference sequence). With 7 bases clipped from V and 0 bases from J, the junction kept 8 bases outside the gene matches.

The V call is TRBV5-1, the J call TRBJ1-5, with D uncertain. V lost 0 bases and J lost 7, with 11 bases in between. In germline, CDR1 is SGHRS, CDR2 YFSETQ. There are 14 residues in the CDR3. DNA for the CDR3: TGCGCCAGCAGCTTGGGTGAGGTTGGACAGCCCCAGCATTTT. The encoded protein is CASSLGEVGQPQHF.

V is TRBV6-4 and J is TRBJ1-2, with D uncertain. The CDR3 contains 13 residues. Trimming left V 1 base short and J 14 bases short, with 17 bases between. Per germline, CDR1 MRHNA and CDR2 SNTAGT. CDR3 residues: CASSDWEQPQRTF. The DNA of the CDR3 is TGTGCCAGCAGTGACTGGGAACAGCCCCAGCGGACCTTC.